The 8 T cell receptor beta chains in this list originate from one sample, sequenced in a study of CD8 T cells in Susac syndrome (dated by TCRdb to about 2019). Preparation of the library involved the immunoSEQ multiplex PCR assay. RNA was extracted with the RNeasy kit and roughly 0.45 to 1 ug was reverse transcribed using random hexamers. TCRdb cleaned the public reads at Q25 with fastp, built clones with MiXCR and kept in-frame beta chains. A single entry per CDR3 protein holds the most common genes and DNA from its merged rows. This sample is represented by 150,000 or so distinct CDR3 sequences; just under 95% of them were singletons. The ten largest account for about 0.13% of the sample. The sequencing sample was made of CD4+ T cells from PBMCs. The receptors come from a human donor in good health.

The V gene is TRBV27, the J gene TRBJ2-1; D is possibly TRBD2 (5 bases). From germline, CDR1 is MNHEY and CDR2 SMNVEV (reference sequence). The CDR3 runs 16 residues. V gave up 0 bases and J gave up 6 bases, with 15 bases separating them. The CDR3 DNA reads TGTGCCAGCAGTTTATCGAATGGGCTAGCATCCAATGAGCAGTTCTTC. Protein product: CASSLSNGLASNEQFF.

The rearrangement links TRBV20-1 to TRBJ2-7; 8 bases are shared with TRBD1. The CDR3 is made up of 13 amino acids. After removal of 7 bases from V and 5 bases from J, the junction contained 10 bases not matched to a gene. CDR1 and CDR2 (germline): DFQATT, SNEGSKA (reference sequence). The CDR3, as DNA: TGCAGTGTTTTTTCAGGGGGCAGCAACGAGCAGTACTTC. Translating gives CSVFSGGSNEQYF.

The rearrangement joins TRBV18 to TRBJ2-7; D is perhaps TRBD2 (6 bases). The V end was cut by 3 bases, the J end by 1 base, with 10 bases between. The CDR3 totals 14 residues. Per germline, CDR1 KGHSH and CDR2 LQKENI. This chain's CDR3 is CASSPRGRSYEQYF. The CDR3 DNA reads TGTGCCAGCTCACCCCGGGGGAGGTCCTACGAGCAGTACTTC.

This clonotype was seen just once. The V call is TRBV9, the J call TRBJ2-5; 9 bases align to TRBD1. J gave up 5 bases and V 3 bases, and 11 bases lay outside the gene matches. The V gene's germline CDR1 is SGDLS and CDR2 YYNGEE. This CDR3 has 16 amino acids. CDR3 sequence reads: CASSGTPGQGSETQYF. The CDR3 DNA sequence: TGTGCCAGCAGCGGGACCCCGGGACAGGGATCCGAGACCCAGTACTTC.

This clonotype was seen a few times. The chain employs TRBV6-6 and TRBJ1-2, with D hard to call. Trimming took 2 bases from V and 6 from J, leaving 1 base between them. Looked up from germline, CDR1 is MNHNY and CDR2 is SVGAGI (reference sequence). This CDR3 is built from 10 residues. As DNA, the CDR3 is TGTGCCAGCAGTTACGATGGCTACACCTTC. This encodes CASSYDGYTF.

The chain has TRBV20-1 and TRBJ1-2, with TRBD1 matching 8 bases. CDR1 is DFQATT and CDR2 is SNEGSKA in the germline V gene (reference sequence). J lost 2 bases, V lost 2 bases, and 16 bases had no gene match. This CDR3 contains 18 residues. The CDR3 DNA reads as TGCAGTGCTAGACAGGGGGCAGGGGTCCCTCTCGGGAACTATGGCTACACCTTC. Protein sequence: CSARQGAGVPLGNYGYTF.

The J gene is TRBJ2-7, the V gene TRBV20-1; D is perhaps TRBD1 (7 bases). The CDR3 contains 11 residues. Trimming cost V 5 bases and J 7 bases, with 12 bases left between them. Germline loops: CDR1 DFQATT, CDR2 SNEGSKA (reference sequence). CDR3 sequence: CSAASGGEQYF. Written as DNA, the CDR3 is TGCAGTGCTGCCTCAGGGGGGGAGCAGTACTTC.

The V gene is TRBV4-2, the J gene TRBJ2-5, with TRBD2 matching 8 bases. CDR3 length equals 15 residues. The germline V gene encodes CDR1 LGHNA and CDR2 YNFKEQ. V gave up 4 bases and J gave up 2 bases; unmatched junction bases: 6. Written as DNA, the CDR3 is TGTGCCAGCAGCCGTCGGGAGGGGTTTCAAGAGACCCAGTACTTC. It encodes CASSRREGFQETQYF.